These 7 T cell receptor beta chains originate from one sample sequenced in a study of shared clonotypes between healthy human individuals. Naive CD8 cells lacked CD45RO and underwent positive selection for CCR7, leaving out terminally differentiated effector memory CD45RA+ cells. Libraries were prepared by immunoSEQ multiplex PCR; TCRdb keeps only in-frame clonotypes and omits some of them. This table holds roughly 1,800,000 clones, about 95% found once. What was sequenced was naive CD8+ T cells sorted from blood. Receptor source: a man between 18 and 35 years old in good health.

This clone appeared a few times. The sample carries other DNA sequences with the same CDR3. V usage is TRBV11-2 and J usage is TRBJ2-1; D remains ambiguous. The CDR3 has 11 residues. Germline CDR1 reads SGHAT; CDR2 reads FQNNGV. V was trimmed by 1 base and J by 6 bases, leaving 1 base between them. The CDR3 loop is CASSLANEQFF. The CDR3 region has the DNA TGTGCCAGCAGCTTAGCCAATGAGCAGTTCTTC. Drawing the rest from reference TRBV11-2 and TRBJ2-1, the complete variable domain is EAGVAQSPRYKIIEKRQSVAFWCNPISGHATLYWYQQILGQGPKLLIQFQNNGVVDDSQLPKDRFSAERLKGVDSTLKIQPAKLEDSAVYLCASSLANEQFFGPGTRLTVL.

The chain is built from TRBV23-1 and TRBJ2-7; 7 nucleotides match TRBD1. TRBV23-1 is annotated as an ORF whose role is uncertain. The CDR3 is made up of 16 amino acids. The junction had 9 bases not matched to a gene; V was cut back by 4 bases and J by 0 bases. The CDR3 coding sequence is TGCGCCAGCAGTCCTCGGACCGGGACAGACTCCTACGAGCAGTACTTC. Protein: CASSPRTGTDSYEQYF.

The gene calls are TRBV30 and TRBJ1-1, with D possibly matching TRBD1 (5 bases). Trimming took off 5 bases at V and 4 bases at J, with 14 bases between the two ends. The CDR3 contains 13 residues. Germline-derived CDR1 and CDR2 are GTSNPN and SVGIG (reference sequence). The CDR3 loop reads CAWGTERGTEAFF. The CDR3 nucleotides are TGTGCCTGGGGGACGGAGAGGGGCACTGAAGCTTTCTTT.

A single count supports this clone. V and J are TRBV7-3 and TRBJ2-5, with TRBD1 identical over 10 bases. CDR3 size: 15 residues. Trimming cost V 3 bases and J 2 bases; bases outside gene matches: 3. Germline CDR1 is SGHTA and CDR2 is FQGTGA. In DNA, the CDR3 is TGTGCCAGCAGCTTCCTGGGACAGGGGCAAGAGACCCAGTACTTC. This sequence encodes CASSFLGQGQETQYF. Variable domain in full (rest from reference TRBV7-3 and TRBJ2-5): GAGVSQTPSNKVTEKGKYVELRCDPISGHTALYWYRQSLGQGPEFLIYFQGTGAADDSGLPNDRFFAVRPEGSVSTLKIQRTERGDSAVYLCASSFLGQGQETQYFGPGTRLLVL.

This clone was recorded once. This chain links TRBV13 with TRBJ1-1; 10 bases line up with TRBD1. J gave up 5 bases and V 4 bases, and 4 bases lay outside the gene matches. Germline V CDR1 and CDR2: PRHDT, FYEKMQ (reference sequence). CDR3 size: 14 residues. This CDR3 is CASSSTGGITEAFF. The CDR3 DNA follows: TGTGCCAGCAGCTCGACAGGGGGCATAACTGAAGCTTTCTTT. Full variable domain (remainder filled in from reference TRBV13 and TRBJ1-1): AAGVIQSPRHLIKEKRETATLKCYPIPRHDTVYWYQQGPGQDPQFLISFYEKMQSDKGSIPDRFSAQQFSDYHSELNMSSLELGDSALYFCASSSTGGITEAFFGQGTRLTVV.

This chain connects TRBV5-4 to TRBJ1-3, with 9 positions matching TRBD1. The junction had 7 bases not matched to a gene; V was cut back by 4 bases and J by 8 bases. Germline V gene data show CDR1 as SGHNT and CDR2 as YYREEE (reference sequence). This CDR3 contains 14 residues. In nucleotides, the CDR3 is TGTGCCAGCAGCCGGGACAGGGAGAACGACACCATATATTTT. Protein product: CASSRDRENDTIYF. The entire variable domain, with the rest obtained from reference TRBV5-4 and TRBJ1-3, is as follows: ETGVTQSPTHLIKTRGQQVTLRCSSQSGHNTVSWYQQALGQGPQFIFQYYREEENGRGNFPPRFSGLQFPNYSSELNVNALELDDSALYLCASSRDRENDTIYFGEGSWLTVV.

The chain combines TRBV7-9 with TRBJ2-7, with TRBD1 identical over 7 bases. The germline V gene encodes CDR1 SEHNR and CDR2 FQNEAQ (reference sequence). Unmatched junction bases numbered 9, after V lost 2 bases and J lost 8 bases. The CDR3 is 14 amino acids. The CDR3 is CASSLTTGTAKQYF. In nucleotides, the CDR3 is TGTGCCAGCAGCTTAACGACCGGGACAGCCAAGCAGTACTTC.